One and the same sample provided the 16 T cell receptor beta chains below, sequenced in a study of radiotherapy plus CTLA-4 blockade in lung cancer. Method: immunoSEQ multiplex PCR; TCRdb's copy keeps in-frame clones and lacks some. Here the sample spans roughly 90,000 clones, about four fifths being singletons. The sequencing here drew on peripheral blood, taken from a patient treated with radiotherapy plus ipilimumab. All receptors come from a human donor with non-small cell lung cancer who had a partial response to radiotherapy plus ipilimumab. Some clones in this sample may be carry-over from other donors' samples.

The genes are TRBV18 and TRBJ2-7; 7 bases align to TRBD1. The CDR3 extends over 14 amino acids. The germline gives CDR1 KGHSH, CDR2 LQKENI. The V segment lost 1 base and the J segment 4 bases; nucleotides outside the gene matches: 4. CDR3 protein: CASSPRDSNYEQYF. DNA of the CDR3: TGTGCCAGCTCACCACGGGACAGTAATTACGAGCAGTACTTC.

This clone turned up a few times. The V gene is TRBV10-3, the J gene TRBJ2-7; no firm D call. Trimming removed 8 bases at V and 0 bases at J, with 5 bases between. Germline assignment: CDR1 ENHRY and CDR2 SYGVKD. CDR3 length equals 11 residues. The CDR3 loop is CAIASSYEQYF. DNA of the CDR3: TGTGCCATCGCGAGCTCCTACGAGCAGTACTTC.

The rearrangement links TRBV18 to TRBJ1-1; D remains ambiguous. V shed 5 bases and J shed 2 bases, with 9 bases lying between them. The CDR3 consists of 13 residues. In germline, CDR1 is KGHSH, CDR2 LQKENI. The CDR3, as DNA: TGTGCCAGCTCAACTCTGATCAACACTGAAGCTTTCTTT. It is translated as CASSTLINTEAFF.

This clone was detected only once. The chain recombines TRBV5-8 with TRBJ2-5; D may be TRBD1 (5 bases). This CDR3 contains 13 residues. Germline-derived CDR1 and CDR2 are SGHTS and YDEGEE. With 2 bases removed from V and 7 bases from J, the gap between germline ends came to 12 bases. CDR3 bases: TGTGCCAGCAGCTTAGGCAGGGTTGGGACCCAGTACTTC. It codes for CASSLGRVGTQYF.

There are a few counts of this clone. Written as DNA, the CDR3 is TGTGCCAGCAGCTTGGGGGACAGGGACGAGCAGTACTTC. Protein sequence: CASSLGDRDEQYF. The gene calls are TRBV5-8 and TRBJ2-7, with 9 bases that match TRBD1. CDR3 length equals 13 residues. V lost 0 bases and J lost 5; bases outside the gene matches: 0. In germline, CDR1 is SGHTS, CDR2 YDEGEE. Drawing the rest from reference TRBV5-8 and TRBJ2-7, the complete variable domain is EAGVTQSPTHLIKTRGQQATLRCSPISGHTSVYWYQQALGLGLQFLLWYDEGEERNRGNFPPRFSGRQFPNYSSELNVNALELEDSALYLCASSLGDRDEQYFGPGTRLTVT.

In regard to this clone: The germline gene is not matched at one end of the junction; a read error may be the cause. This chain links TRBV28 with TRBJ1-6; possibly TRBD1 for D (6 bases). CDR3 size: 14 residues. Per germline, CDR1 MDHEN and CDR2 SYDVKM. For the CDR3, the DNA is TGTACCAGGGGAGTACCACTCTATGATTCACCCCTCCACTTT. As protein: CTRGVPLYDSPLHF.

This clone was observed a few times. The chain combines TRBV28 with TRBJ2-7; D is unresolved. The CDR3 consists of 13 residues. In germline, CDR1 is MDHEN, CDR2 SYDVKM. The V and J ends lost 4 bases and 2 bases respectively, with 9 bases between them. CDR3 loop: CASSWAATYEQYF. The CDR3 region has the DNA TGTGCCAGCAGTTGGGCAGCCACCTACGAGCAGTACTTC.

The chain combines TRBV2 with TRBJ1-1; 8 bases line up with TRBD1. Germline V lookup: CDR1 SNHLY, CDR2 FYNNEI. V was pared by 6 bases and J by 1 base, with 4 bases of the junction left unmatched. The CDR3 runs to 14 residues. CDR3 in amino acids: CASSSDRGNTEAFF. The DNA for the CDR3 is TGTGCCAGCAGCTCCGACAGGGGGAACACTGAAGCTTTCTTT.

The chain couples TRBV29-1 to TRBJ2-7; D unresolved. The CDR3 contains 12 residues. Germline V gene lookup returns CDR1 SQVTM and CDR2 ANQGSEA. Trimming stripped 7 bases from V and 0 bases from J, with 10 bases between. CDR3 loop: CSGMTVSYEQYF. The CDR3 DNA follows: TGCAGCGGAATGACTGTCTCCTACGAGCAGTACTTC.

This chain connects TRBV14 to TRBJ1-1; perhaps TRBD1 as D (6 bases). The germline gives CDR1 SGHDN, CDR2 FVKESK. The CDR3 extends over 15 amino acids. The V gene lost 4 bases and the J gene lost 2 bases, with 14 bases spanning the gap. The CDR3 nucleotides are TGTGCCAGCAGCCCACAGGGTATCGGAAACACTGAAGCTTTCTTT. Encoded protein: CASSPQGIGNTEAFF.

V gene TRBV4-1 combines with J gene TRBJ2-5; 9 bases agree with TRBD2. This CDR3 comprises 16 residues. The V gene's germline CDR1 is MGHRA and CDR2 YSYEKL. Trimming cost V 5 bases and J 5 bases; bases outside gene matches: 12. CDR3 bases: TGCGCCAGCAGCGGCCGCCCCGCGGGAGGGGAGGAGACCCAGTACTTC. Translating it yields CASSGRPAGGEETQYF.

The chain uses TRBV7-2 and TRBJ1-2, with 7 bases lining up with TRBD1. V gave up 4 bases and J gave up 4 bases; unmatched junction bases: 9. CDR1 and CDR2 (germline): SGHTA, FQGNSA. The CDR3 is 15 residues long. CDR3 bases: TGTGCCAGCAGCTCAGCCGGGACAGACGGCTATGGCTACACCTTC. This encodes CASSSAGTDGYGYTF.

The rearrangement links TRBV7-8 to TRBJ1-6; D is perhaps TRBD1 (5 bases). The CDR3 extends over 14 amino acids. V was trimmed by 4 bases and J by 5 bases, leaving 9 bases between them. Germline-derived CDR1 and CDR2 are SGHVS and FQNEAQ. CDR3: CASSWGTNNSPLHF. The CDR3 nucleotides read TGTGCCAGCAGCTGGGGGACTAATAATTCACCCCTCCACTTT.

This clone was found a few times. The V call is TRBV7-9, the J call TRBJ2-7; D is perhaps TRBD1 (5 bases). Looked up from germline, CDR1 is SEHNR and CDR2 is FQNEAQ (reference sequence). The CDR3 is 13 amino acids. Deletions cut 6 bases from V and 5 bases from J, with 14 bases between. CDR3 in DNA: TGTGCCAGCAGTAACCAGGGAACCAACGAGCAGTACTTC. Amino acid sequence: CASSNQGTNEQYF.

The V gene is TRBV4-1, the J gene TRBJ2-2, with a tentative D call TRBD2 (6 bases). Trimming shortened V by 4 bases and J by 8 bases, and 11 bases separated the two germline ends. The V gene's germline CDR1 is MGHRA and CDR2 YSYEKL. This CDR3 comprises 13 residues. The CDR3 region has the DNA TGCGCCAGCAGCCGGGGACTGCCGGGGGAGCTGTTTTTT. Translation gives CASSRGLPGELFF.

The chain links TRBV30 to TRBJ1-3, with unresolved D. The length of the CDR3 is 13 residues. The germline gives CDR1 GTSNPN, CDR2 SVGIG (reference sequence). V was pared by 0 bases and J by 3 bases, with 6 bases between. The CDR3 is CAWSVNIGNTIYF. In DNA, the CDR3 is TGTGCCTGGAGTGTTAATATTGGAAACACCATATATTTT.